What follows are 18 T cell receptor beta chains derived from one specimen sequenced in a study of blood T cell repertoires in COVID-19 (dated by TCRdb to between 2020 and 2021). The method was the immunoSEQ multiplex PCR assay. Entries here come from immuneACCESS through TCRdb and include only in-frame sequences with V and J called. Some clones fail to appear in such tables; in the studies checked, an unresolved V gene covers under half of the shortfall, and the cause of the remainder is unknown. This sample comprises some 130,000 clones, approximately 90% of them detected only once. Together, the top ten hold roughly 18% of the sample. Sequencing input: peripheral blood. The receptors shown here come from a middle-aged man with active or convalescent COVID-19.

The V gene is TRBV15, the J gene TRBJ1-1; D not certain. The CDR3 loop spans 14 amino acids. CDR1 is LNHNV, CDR2 YYDKDF, per germline (reference sequence). V gave up 3 bases and J gave up 1 base, with 9 bases separating them. CDR3: CATSRSSWNTEAFF. The CDR3 DNA sequence: TGTGCCACCAGCAGGAGTAGCTGGAACACTGAAGCTTTCTTT.

V and J are TRBV28 and TRBJ2-5; no clear D. CDR3 length: 13 amino acids. The V gene's germline CDR1 is MDHEN and CDR2 SYDVKM. V lost 4 bases, J lost 2 bases, and 8 bases lay in between. For the CDR3, the DNA is TGTGCCAGCAGTTCTGAGCAACAAGAGACCCAGTACTTC. Protein sequence: CASSSEQQETQYF.

CDR3 residues: CASSQDPRVLGNTIYF. CDR3 in DNA: TGTGCCAGCAGCCAAGATCCCAGGGTTCTTGGAAACACCATATATTTT. The V and J genes are TRBV4-2 and TRBJ1-3, with D tentatively TRBD1 (5 bases). Deletions cut 0 bases from V and 3 bases from J, with 12 bases between. CDR1 and CDR2 from the germline V gene are LGHNA and YNFKEQ. The CDR3 is 16 residues long.

J is TRBJ2-5 and V is TRBV11-2; TRBD1 might be the D (5 bases). Per the germline V gene, CDR1 is SGHAT and CDR2 is FQNNGV. Between the trimmed V and J ends, which lost 1 base and 4 bases, there was a span of 7 bases. This CDR3 has 13 residues. This chain's CDR3 is CASSLGQRETQYF. In DNA form, the CDR3 reads TGTGCCAGCAGCTTAGGACAGAGAGAGACCCAGTACTTC.

This clone has a handful of counts. The genes are TRBV5-1 and TRBJ2-3; D gene unclear. CDR1 is SGHRS and CDR2 is YFSETQ in the germline V gene. Trimming took off 3 bases at V and 6 bases at J, with 11 bases between the two ends. The CDR3 is 13 amino acids. The CDR3: CASSSGSGDTQYF. CDR3 nucleotide sequence: TGCGCCAGCAGCTCAGGCAGTGGCGATACGCAGTATTTT.

This chain connects TRBV19 to TRBJ2-2; 9 bases are shared with TRBD2. V lost 1 base and J lost 4; bases outside the gene matches: 4. Looked up from germline, CDR1 is LNHDA and CDR2 is SQIVND (reference sequence). The CDR3 has 16 amino acids. CDR3 sequence: CASSIGLAGPTGELFF. The CDR3 nucleotides read TGTGCCAGTAGTATAGGGCTAGCGGGACCCACCGGGGAGCTGTTTTTT.

The gene calls are TRBV6-2 or TRBV6-3 and TRBJ1-3; D unresolved. The CDR3 is made up of 11 amino acids. The V gene lost 6 bases and the J gene lost 6 bases, with 6 bases spanning the gap. Germline V gives CDR1 MNHEY, CDR2 SVGEGT. This CDR3 is CASSGPNTIYF. CDR3 DNA: TGTGCCAGCAGCGGGCCAAACACCATATATTTT.

The chain links TRBV5-4 to TRBJ2-7; TRBD1 might be the D (5 bases). The V gene lost 0 bases and the J gene lost 2 bases, with 6 bases spanning the gap. This CDR3 contains 13 residues. The germline V gene has CDR1 SGHNT and CDR2 YYREEE (reference sequence). The CDR3 reads CASSLEGTYEQYF. The CDR3 region has the DNA TGTGCCAGCAGCTTGGAGGGGACCTACGAGCAGTACTTC. Filled out from reference TRBV5-4 and TRBJ2-7, the complete variable domain reads ETGVTQSPTHLIKTRGQQVTLRCSSQSGHNTVSWYQQALGQGPQFIFQYYREEENGRGNFPPRFSGLQFPNYSSELNVNALELDDSALYLCASSLEGTYEQYFGPGTRLTVT.

The rearrangement links TRBV6-5 to TRBJ2-2; 8 bases map to TRBD2. The germline V gene encodes CDR1 MNHEY and CDR2 SVGAGI. This CDR3 is built from 13 residues. Trimming cost V 7 bases and J 7 bases; bases outside gene matches: 5. The CDR3 region is CASTRREGGELFF. The CDR3 bases are TGTGCCAGCACTCGACGGGAGGGCGGGGAGCTGTTTTTT.

The rearrangement joins TRBV4-1 to TRBJ2-4, with D maybe TRBD2 (5 bases). This CDR3 has 19 amino acids. CDR1 is MGHRA, CDR2 YSYEKL, per germline. Trimming removed 1 base at V and 0 bases at J, with 19 bases between. The CDR3 reads CASSQGERGLFIAKNIQYF. The CDR3 nucleotides read TGCGCCAGCAGCCAAGGTGAACGTGGACTTTTCATAGCCAAAAACATTCAGTACTTC.

On this clone itself: Other DNA sequences in this specimen translate into the identical CDR3. J is TRBJ2-7 and V is TRBV19, with 9 bases matching TRBD1. Trimming cost V 4 bases and J 4 bases; bases outside gene matches: 5. CDR1 and CDR2 (germline): LNHDA, SQIVND (reference sequence). This CDR3 is built from 14 residues. CDR3 DNA sequence: TGTGCCAGTAGTACCCGACAGGGGGGGTACGAGCAGTACTTC. Protein product: CASSTRQGGYEQYF.

The genes are TRBV28 and TRBJ2-5; 8 nucleotides line up with TRBD1. This CDR3 is 15 amino acids long. Germline-derived CDR1 and CDR2 are MDHEN and SYDVKM. V shed 1 base and J 4 bases; nucleotides not matched to a gene: 5. CDR3 DNA: TGTGCCAGCAGTTTATCAGGGGGCGGCGGAGAGACCCAGTACTTC. Translation: CASSLSGGGGETQYF.

The chain is built from TRBV6-6 and TRBJ1-3, with a tentative D call TRBD1 (5 bases). Looked up from germline, CDR1 is MNHNY and CDR2 is SVGAGI (reference sequence). CDR3 length equals 14 residues. Trimming removed 6 bases at V and 2 bases at J, with 11 bases between. The DNA for the CDR3 is TGTGCCAGCAGCGTAGGGGAGGCTGGAAACACCATATATTTT. Translation gives CASSVGEAGNTIYF.

V and J are TRBV2 and TRBJ2-3, with D uncertain. Trimming removed 3 bases at V and 1 base at J, with 8 bases between. Looked up from germline, CDR1 is SNHLY and CDR2 is FYNNEI. The CDR3 runs 14 residues. The DNA for the CDR3 is TGTGCCAGCAGTGAGAGACGGGGCACAGATACGCAGTATTTT. Amino acid sequence: CASSERRGTDTQYF.

The genes are TRBV27 and TRBJ2-3, with 7 bases matching TRBD1. The CDR3 spans 15 residues. Germline-derived CDR1 and CDR2 are MNHEY and SMNVEV (reference sequence). The trim removed 6 bases at V and 4 bases at J, leaving 10 bases unmatched. CDR3 sequence (DNA): TGTGCCAGCAGGACAGGGTTAAAGTTTCCAGATACGCAGTATTTT. This translates into CASRTGLKFPDTQYF.

The gene calls are TRBV6-1 and TRBJ2-7, with 9 positions matching TRBD1. Germline trimming cut 3 bases from V and 3 bases from J; bases unmatched to any gene: 12. The CDR3 is made up of 17 amino acids. Germline values: CDR1 MNHNS, CDR2 SASEGT. The CDR3 DNA reads TGTGCCAGCAGTGAGCACCAAGGGACAGGGTTTTACTACGAGCAGTACTTC. The encoded protein is CASSEHQGTGFYYEQYF.

J is TRBJ1-1 and V is TRBV9; 9 bases are shared with TRBD1. The CDR3 length is 15 residues. Germline CDR1 is SGDLS and CDR2 is YYNGEE. The V segment lost 0 bases and the J segment 7 bases; nucleotides outside the gene matches: 7. The DNA of the CDR3 is TGTGCCAGCAGCGTAGTACCGGGACAGGGTGGTGAAGCTTTCTTT. Protein product: CASSVVPGQGGEAFF.

The V call is TRBV11-3, the J call TRBJ2-7; 11 positions match TRBD2. V lost 6 bases to trimming and J lost 6 bases; unmatched junction nucleotides: 7. The length of the CDR3 is 14 residues. Per the germline V gene, CDR1 is SGHNT and CDR2 is YENEEA. The DNA for the CDR3 is TGTGCCAGCAGTCATAGCGGGAGGGCGGTCGAGCAGTACTTC. Encoded protein: CASSHSGRAVEQYF.